These 11 T cell receptor beta chains came from one sample sequenced in a study of T-cell reconstitution after alpha-beta-depleted transplantation in children. This sample's TCRbeta library carried unique molecular identifier barcodes. TCRdb ran MiXCR on the PCR reads and lists one entry per CDR3 protein. The sample lists 300,000 or so distinct CDR3 sequences, approximately 23% occurring once. Sequencing used PBMCs, mostly from graft donor cells, obtained 180 days after TCRalphabeta/CD19-depleted stem cell transplant. All receptors derive from a male patient under 18 who had a stem cell transplant for acute lymphoblastic leukemia, so the T cells may come from the graft donor.

This rearrangement joins TRBV21-1 to TRBJ1-5. TRBV21-1 is listed as a pseudogene. The CDR3 has 14 amino acids. The CDR3 spells CASSKRQSNQPQHF. As DNA, the CDR3 is TGTGCCAGCAGCAAAAGGCAATCAAATCAGCCCCAGCATTTT.

This clonotype has a handful of counts. The J gene is TRBJ2-7, the V gene TRBV27; the D is unclear. There are 13 residues in the CDR3. Trimming took off 3 bases at V and 2 bases at J, with 8 bases between the two ends. Per the germline V gene, CDR1 is MNHEY and CDR2 is SMNVEV (reference sequence). The CDR3 coding sequence is TGTGCCAGCAGTTTGTCCAGCCCCTACGAGCAGTACTTC. It yields the protein CASSLSSPYEQYF.

This clonotype appeared a few times. The chain uses TRBV10-3 and TRBJ2-3; 11 nucleotides align to TRBD2. CDR3 length: 14 amino acids. In germline, CDR1 is ENHRY, CDR2 SYGVKD. V was pared by 9 bases and J by 5 bases, with 7 bases of the junction left unmatched. The CDR3 sequence is CAISGRAGGDTQYF. The CDR3 region has the DNA TGTGCCATTAGCGGGAGGGCCGGAGGAGATACGCAGTATTTT.

The chain has TRBV19 and TRBJ2-7, with D perhaps matching TRBD2 (6 bases). The CDR3 extends over 14 amino acids. Trimming shortened V by 7 bases and J by 2 bases, and 15 bases separated the two germline ends. Germline V gene data show CDR1 as LNHDA and CDR2 as SQIVND (reference sequence). CDR3 in amino acids: CASTESWGAYEQYF. Written as DNA, the CDR3 is TGTGCCAGTACCGAATCCTGGGGGGCCTACGAGCAGTACTTC.

The chain combines TRBV12-5 with TRBJ1-5; D remains ambiguous. CDR1 and CDR2 (germline): LGHNT, FRNRAP. V lost 0 bases and J lost 4, with 4 bases in between. This CDR3 contains 13 residues. The CDR3 sequence: CASGLVTNQPQHF. The DNA of the CDR3 is TGTGCTAGTGGTTTGGTTACAAATCAGCCCCAGCATTTT.

The sample holds a few counts of this clonotype. This chain connects TRBV12-3 or TRBV12-4 to TRBJ2-7, with D unresolved. V lost 6 bases, J lost 9 bases, and 15 bases lay in between. The CDR3 contains 12 residues. The CDR3 coding sequence is TGTGCCAGCAGCCCAAGGTTCCGTGCGCAGTACTTC. This encodes CASSPRFRAQYF.

Comment on this clonotype: One base away lies a much larger clone, so this may be a sequencing read error. The CDR3: CACSQNRLARSIPNIQYF. For the CDR3, the DNA is TGTGCCTGCAGCCAAAATCGACTAGCGAGAAGCATCCCAAACATTCAGTACTTC. The chain employs TRBV3-1 and TRBJ2-4, with 8 bases fitting TRBD2. This CDR3 comprises 18 residues. From germline, CDR1 is LGHDT and CDR2 YNNKEL (reference sequence).

The chain is built from TRBV12-3 or TRBV12-4 and TRBJ2-1, with D unresolved. Trimming left V 2 bases short and J 7 bases short, with 15 bases between. The CDR3 spans 15 residues. CDR3 nucleotide sequence: TGTGCCAGCAGTTTAAAACGGGTGCTACATAATGAGCAGTTCTTC. Translation: CASSLKRVLHNEQFF.

This sequence joins TRBV7-9 and TRBJ2-7; D may be TRBD2 (6 bases). The CDR3 consists of 13 residues. The V end was cut by 1 base, the J end by 5 bases, with 9 bases between. Germline V gene data show CDR1 as SEHNR and CDR2 as FQNEAQ (reference sequence). The CDR3 nucleotides read TGTGCCAGCAGCTTAGATTGGGGGGACGAGCAGTACTTC. Translation: CASSLDWGDEQYF.

This sequence joins TRBV5-1 and TRBJ2-1; TRBD2 matches at 10 bases. Germline trimming cut 0 bases from V and 6 bases from J; bases unmatched to any gene: 3. This CDR3 is 15 amino acids long. Germline values: CDR1 SGHRS, CDR2 YFSETQ. The CDR3 loop reads CASSLVPSGSNEQFF. CDR3 sequence (DNA): TGCGCCAGCAGCTTGGTGCCTAGCGGGAGCAATGAGCAGTTCTTC.

This clonotype occurred a few times. The chain is built from TRBV6-2 or TRBV6-3 and TRBJ2-2; weak D call: TRBD2 (6 bases). Germline V CDR1 and CDR2: MNHEY, SVGEGT. V was trimmed by 0 bases and J by 6 bases, leaving 11 bases between them. This CDR3 comprises 15 residues. The CDR3 sequence: CASSYSGGRAGELFF. The CDR3 nucleotides read TGTGCCAGCAGTTACTCCGGGGGACGGGCCGGGGAGCTGTTTTTT.